The TCR beta chain described here comes from a study of T cell changes during pregnancy in multiple sclerosis (dated by TCRdb to 2018 to 2020). About the full investigation: Changes in the T cell repertoire over the course of pregnancy were examined in this study in women with multiple sclerosis.

Library preparation used the immunoSEQ multiplex PCR assay. This is the immuneACCESS table as TCRdb keeps it, with only in-frame sequences that have V and J called. A part of the clones is gone; compared with another copy, unresolved V genes explain less than half, and the rest is unexplained. Counted in this sample were approximately 130,000 clones; roughly 95% of them appeared once. The top ten clonotypes cover about 0.45% of the sample. Based on the germline V gene, the CDR1 and CDR2 sequences are SNHLY and FYNNEI. V is shortened by 2 bases, J by 4 bases, and the region joining them spans 18 bases. The CDR3 runs 17 residues from the cysteine to the phenylalanine. CDR3 DNA only is kept here, 51 bases in frame from base 1. This clone has just one count. Its antigen is unknown. No per-base quality is available; no much larger clone lies one base away.

The receptor comes from a female donor with multiple sclerosis, enrolled in a pregnancy study. Sequenced here: peripheral blood, sampled after pregnancy. The rearranged chain carries TRBV2 and TRBJ2-1; possibly the D gene is TRBD2, per 6 matching bases. The nucleotides read TGTGCCAGCAGTGAAACTGGACTAACACCCACGTACAATGAGCAGTTCTTC. Translated, it gives CASSETGLTPTYNEQFF.